These 13 T cell receptor beta chains originate from one sample sequenced in a study of cytomegalovirus exposure and HLA in healthy donors. 13 Jbeta primers and 60 Vbeta primers were used for the PCR. The assay was immunoSEQ multiplex PCR, and TCRdb's table has in-frame clones only and misses some. The sample includes 99,000 or so clones, approximately 80% of them seen just once. Sequenced sample: PBMCs. The receptors were sampled from a woman in her 40s in good health and CMV-seronegative.

The V gene is TRBV7-8, the J gene TRBJ2-7, with 7 nucleotides matching TRBD2. The CDR3 covers 15 residues. Per germline, CDR1 SGHVS and CDR2 FQNEAQ. The trim removed 1 base at V and 1 base at J, leaving 4 bases unmatched. CDR3 nucleotides: TGTGCCAGCAGCTTAGTGCGGACTAGTTCCTACGAGCAGTACTTC. Residues: CASSLVRTSSYEQYF. The full variable domain, rest sourced from reference TRBV7-8 and TRBJ2-7, is GAGVSQSPRYKVAKRGQDVALRCDPISGHVSLFWYQQALGQGPEFLTYFQNEAQLDKSGLPSDRFFAERPEGSVSTLKIQRTQQEDSAVYLCASSLVRTSSYEQYFGPGTRLTVT.

This rearrangement joins TRBV5-1 to TRBJ2-2, with 8 bases lining up with TRBD1. The CDR3 loop spans 16 amino acids. CDR1 is SGHRS and CDR2 is YFSETQ in the germline V gene. V trimming: 4 bases; J trimming: 4 bases; junction bases outside the gene matches: 9. The CDR3 nucleotides read TGCGCCAGCAGCACCGGGGCAGGGGGCATCACCGGGGAGCTGTTTTTT. This encodes CASSTGAGGITGELFF. The variable domain in full, completed from reference TRBV5-1 and TRBJ2-2, reads KAGVTQTPRYLIKTRGQQVTLSCSPISGHRSVSWYQQTPGQGLQFLFEYFSETQRNKGNFPGRFSGRQFSNSRSEMNVSTLELGDSALYLCASSTGAGGITGELFFGEGSRLTVL.

The V and J genes are TRBV7-2 and TRBJ1-1; TRBD1 matches 11 bases. The CDR3 runs to 15 residues. The germline CDR1 and CDR2 sequences are SGHTA and FQGNSA. The trim removed 5 bases at V and 5 bases at J, leaving 7 bases unmatched. In DNA, the CDR3 is TGTGCCAGCAGCCTAATGGGACAGGGGGAAACTGAAGCTTTCTTT. Translation: CASSLMGQGETEAFF. The variable domain in full, completed from reference TRBV7-2 and TRBJ1-1, reads GAGVSQSPSNKVTEKGKDVELRCDPISGHTALYWYRQSLGQGLEFLIYFQGNSAPDKSGLPSDRFSAERTGGSVSTLTIQRTQQEDSAVYLCASSLMGQGETEAFFGQGTRLTVV.

This clone was seen a single time. The chain recombines TRBV6-1 with TRBJ2-7; D uncertain. V gave up 10 bases and J gave up 1 base, with 20 bases separating them. The CDR3 is 15 residues long. Germline CDR1 MNHNS, CDR2 SASEGT. The chain's CDR3 is CATQARIVRSYEQYF. In DNA form, the CDR3 reads TGTGCCACCCAGGCCAGGATTGTACGTTCCTACGAGCAGTACTTC.

The CDR3 nucleotides are TGTGCCATCAGGGGGACAGTGACCTCCTACGAGCAGTACTTC. Protein product: CAIRGTVTSYEQYF. The J gene is TRBJ2-7, the V gene TRBV10-3; 7 positions match TRBD1. This CDR3 comprises 14 residues. The V segment lost 6 bases and the J segment 0 bases; nucleotides outside the gene matches: 5. Germline assignment: CDR1 ENHRY and CDR2 SYGVKD.

This chain links TRBV9 with TRBJ2-1; no clear D gene. Trimming removed 4 bases from V and 3 bases from J, with 8 bases in between. The CDR3 is made up of 13 amino acids. The V gene's germline CDR1 is SGDLS and CDR2 YYNGEE. The CDR3 spells CASSPPNYNEQFF. The CDR3 nucleotides are TGTGCCAGCAGCCCCCCTAACTACAATGAGCAGTTCTTC.

This rearrangement joins TRBV5-5 to TRBJ2-3; possible D gene TRBD2, 6 bases. This CDR3 spans 16 amino acids. V lost 6 bases and J lost 2, with 19 bases in between. The V gene's germline CDR1 is SGHKS and CDR2 YYEKEE (reference sequence). Written as DNA, the CDR3 is TGTGCCAGCACCCTGGGGGGTACGGGACTCACAGATACGCAGTATTTT. Amino acid sequence: CASTLGGTGLTDTQYF.

V gene TRBV6-5 combines with J gene TRBJ1-1, with D maybe TRBD1 (6 bases). The CDR3 runs 16 residues. Germline lookup yields CDR1 MNHEY and CDR2 SVGAGI. The V gene lost 3 bases and the J gene lost 4 bases, with 18 bases spanning the gap. The CDR3 nucleotides read TGTGCCAGCAGTTATCAGGTTGGGGGGGCGGCCACTGAAGCTTTCTTT. Protein: CASSYQVGGAATEAFF.

The chain links TRBV19 to TRBJ1-5; a possible D gene is TRBD1 (5 bases). This CDR3 contains 16 residues. V lost 3 bases, J lost 5 bases, and 17 bases lay in between. CDR1 and CDR2 (germline): LNHDA, SQIVND (reference sequence). CDR3 loop: CASSIWSGGVDQPQHF. The CDR3 DNA follows: TGTGCCAGTAGTATTTGGTCAGGAGGGGTAGATCAGCCCCAGCATTTT.

This clone showed up just a few times. The J gene is TRBJ2-7, the V gene TRBV11-1, with 7 bases fitting TRBD1. Germline CDR1 is SGHAT and CDR2 is FQDESV (reference sequence). CDR3 length: 15 amino acids. The ends lost 5 bases at V and 2 bases at J; junction bases unmatched: 9. The CDR3 loop is CASSPQRTGAYEQYF. In nucleotides, the CDR3 is TGTGCCAGCAGCCCACAGCGCACAGGGGCCTACGAGCAGTACTTC.

This chain joins TRBV4-3 and TRBJ1-4; perhaps TRBD1 as D (6 bases). The CDR3 is made up of 18 amino acids. Trimming stripped 5 bases from V and 2 bases from J, with 21 bases between. Germline-derived CDR1 and CDR2 are LGHNA and YSLEER. The CDR3 protein is CASSYGPLTGITNEKLFF. The DNA of the CDR3 is TGCGCCAGCAGCTACGGGCCTCTAACAGGGATTACTAATGAAAAACTGTTTTTT.

The chain carries TRBV5-1 and TRBJ1-2; tentatively, D is TRBD1 (6 bases). The CDR3 length is 15 residues. CDR1 is SGHRS, CDR2 YFSETQ, per germline. Trimming took off 4 bases at V and 6 bases at J, with 19 bases between the two ends. The CDR3 loop reads CASSRNEGGENGYTF. CDR3 coding DNA: TGCGCCAGCAGCCGCAATGAGGGGGGGGAGAATGGCTACACCTTC.

The chain combines TRBV7-8 with TRBJ1-1; D may be TRBD1 (6 bases). This CDR3 is built from 17 residues. The V gene's germline CDR1 is SGHVS and CDR2 FQNEAQ. V was shortened by 2 bases and J by 5 bases, with 21 bases between the two germline ends. For the CDR3, the DNA is TGTGCCAGCAGCTTACCGTACCTCCCGGGGAGGGGGACTGAAGCTTTCTTT. It encodes CASSLPYLPGRGTEAFF.